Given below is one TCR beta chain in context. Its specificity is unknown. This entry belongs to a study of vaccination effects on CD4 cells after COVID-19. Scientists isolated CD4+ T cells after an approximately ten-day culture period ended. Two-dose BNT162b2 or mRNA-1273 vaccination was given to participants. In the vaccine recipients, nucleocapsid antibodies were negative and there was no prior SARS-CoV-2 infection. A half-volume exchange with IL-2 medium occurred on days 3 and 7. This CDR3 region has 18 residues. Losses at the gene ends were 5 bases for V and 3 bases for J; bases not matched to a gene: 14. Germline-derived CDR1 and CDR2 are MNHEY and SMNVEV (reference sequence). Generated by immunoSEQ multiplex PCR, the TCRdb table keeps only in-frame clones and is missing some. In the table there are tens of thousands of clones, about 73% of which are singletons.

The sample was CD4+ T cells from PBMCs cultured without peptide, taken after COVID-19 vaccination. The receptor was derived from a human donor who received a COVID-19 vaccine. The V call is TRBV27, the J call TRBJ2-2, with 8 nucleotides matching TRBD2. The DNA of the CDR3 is TGTGCCAGCAGTCCCGGCCAGATGGCGGGGGGTGACACCGGGGAGCTGTTTTTT. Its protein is CASSPGQMAGGDTGELFF.